Listed here are 15 T cell receptor beta chains from one sample, sequenced in a study of neurological immune-mediated disorders. Stated time point: longitudinal time-point 1 (baseline). TCRdb re-analysed the 5' RACE reads in MiXCR, keeping a single row per CDR3 protein. The sample contains roughly 75,000 distinct CDR3 sequences, roughly 15% of which appear only once. Sequencing input: PBMCs. These receptors all come from a female donor with HTLV-1-associated myelopathy (HAM/TSP).

This clonotype was picked up many times. The chain couples TRBV5-6 to TRBJ2-1; 9 bases agree with TRBD1. Per the germline V gene, CDR1 is SGHDT and CDR2 is YYEEEE. This CDR3 is built from 17 residues. Trimming took 6 bases from V and 0 from J; bases not matched to a gene: 10. The CDR3 spells CASTADRGPNSYNEQFF. The CDR3, as DNA: TGTGCCAGCACCGCGGACAGGGGACCTAACTCCTACAATGAGCAGTTCTTC.

This clonotype was detected ten times or more. The chain uses TRBV20-1 and TRBJ1-1; perhaps TRBD1 as D (5 bases). Germline lookup yields CDR1 DFQATT and CDR2 SNEGSKA (reference sequence). Deletions cut 0 bases from V and 5 bases from J, with 13 bases between. This CDR3 is built from 14 residues. CDR3 DNA sequence: TGCAGTGCTAGAGATCCAGGAGGGGTTACTGAAGCTTTCTTT. Translating gives CSARDPGGVTEAFF.

This clonotype was seen many times. The chain joins TRBV5-1 to TRBJ2-1; D remains unclear. The CDR3 sequence is 13 residues long. Trimming left V 0 bases short and J 10 bases short, with 11 bases between. Germline V gives CDR1 SGHRS, CDR2 YFSETQ. CDR3: CASSLVDGSEQFF. In DNA form, the CDR3 reads TGCGCCAGCAGCTTGGTGGATGGGTCGGAGCAGTTCTTC.

V is TRBV27 and J is TRBJ2-7; 7 bases line up with TRBD1. CDR1 MNHEY and CDR2 SMNVEV come from the germline V gene (reference sequence). The CDR3 spans 15 residues. The junction had 13 bases not matched to a gene; V was cut back by 6 bases and J by 5 bases. In nucleotides, the CDR3 is TGTGCCAGCAGCCGAGTGACAGGGTTGCGGGACGAGCAGTACTTC. It encodes CASSRVTGLRDEQYF.

The chain joins TRBV21-1 to TRBJ1-4; TRBD1 reflects the table's D call only, with no check against the DNA. TRBV21-1 counts as a pseudogene. The CDR3 consists of 14 residues. CDR3 in DNA: TGTGCCAGCATCATCGGGACGGGGGCTGAAATACTGTTTTTT. It yields the protein CASIIGTGAEILFF.

This clonotype was seen at least ten times. The gene calls are TRBV5-6 and TRBJ2-7; 9 bases match TRBD1. The CDR3 is made up of 15 amino acids. The V segment lost 5 bases and the J segment 6 bases; nucleotides outside the gene matches: 12. Germline CDR1 reads SGHDT; CDR2 reads YYEEEE. The DNA of the CDR3 is TGTGCCAGCAGTCAGGGGGACAGGGTGGCAGGCGAGCAGTACTTC. This translates into CASSQGDRVAGEQYF.

In its sample, this clonotype was seen many times. The rearrangement joins TRBV15 to TRBJ1-2, with 9 bases aligning to TRBD1. CDR1 is LNHNV, CDR2 YYDKDF, per germline (reference sequence). This CDR3 region has 15 residues. Unmatched junction bases numbered 9, after V lost 3 bases and J lost 7 bases. Here the CDR3 reads CATSSGQGFWIGYTF. CDR3 bases: TGTGCCACCAGCAGTGGACAGGGGTTTTGGATTGGCTACACCTTC.

The CDR3 region is CASSARHPTGGYGYTF. The CDR3 region has the DNA TGTGCCAGCAGCGCGCGCCATCCGACAGGGGGCTACGGCTACACCTTC. The chain has TRBV9 and TRBJ1-2; 10 bases agree with TRBD1. From germline, CDR1 is SGDLS and CDR2 YYNGEE. The CDR3 runs to 16 residues. Trimming removed 3 bases from V and 8 bases from J; junction bases left unmatched: 13. Full variable domain (rest looked up from reference TRBV9 and TRBJ1-2): DSGVTQTPKHLITATGQRVTLRCSPRSGDLSVYWYQQSLDQGLQFLIQYYNGEERAKGNILERFSAQQFPDLHSELNLSSLELGDSALYFCASSARHPTGGYGYTFGSGTRLTVV.

This clonotype was counted ten times or more. The chain links TRBV5-1 to TRBJ1-2, with unresolved D. The CDR3 length is 17 residues. The V end was cut by 0 bases, the J end by 3 bases, with 18 bases between. Germline CDR1 is SGHRS and CDR2 is YFSETQ. The CDR3 sequence: CASSLGTFGYRDYGYTF. CDR3 bases: TGCGCCAGCAGCTTGGGTACGTTCGGGTATAGGGACTATGGCTACACCTTC.

Ten or more counts support this clonotype. The rearrangement links TRBV11-2 to TRBJ2-5; D not certain. The CDR3 extends over 14 amino acids. Germline-derived CDR1 and CDR2 are SGHAT and FQNNGV. Trimming pared 0 bases from V and 0 bases from J, leaving 5 bases between. In DNA form, the CDR3 reads TGTGCCAGCAGCTTAGACAGATACCAAGAGACCCAGTACTTC. It yields the protein CASSLDRYQETQYF.

This clonotype came up many times. The chain is built from TRBV30 and TRBJ1-6; TRBD1 is a possible D gene (5 bases). Per germline, CDR1 GTSNPN and CDR2 SVGIG (reference sequence). The CDR3 extends over 15 amino acids. V was clipped by 5 bases and J by 0 bases, with 11 bases between them. DNA of the CDR3: TGTGCCTGGGGCGCAGGGAGCTCCTATAATTCACCCCTCCACTTT. Translation: CAWGAGSSYNSPLHF.

This clonotype has ten or more counts. The V call is TRBV7-9, the J call TRBJ2-7; D remains unclear. The CDR3 loop spans 11 amino acids. Trimming took 4 bases from V and 3 from J, leaving 4 bases between them. Germline V gene sequence: CDR1 SEHNR, CDR2 FQNEAQ (reference sequence). The CDR3 loop reads CASSSFYEQYF. The CDR3 DNA reads as TGTGCCAGCAGCTCCTTCTACGAGCAGTACTTC.

This clonotype was recorded at least ten times. V usage is TRBV5-6 and J usage is TRBJ1-2; 7 bases align to TRBD1. CDR1 and CDR2 from the germline V gene are SGHDT and YYEEEE. Trimming took 2 bases from V and 6 from J; bases not matched to a gene: 7. This CDR3 has 14 amino acids. This chain's CDR3 is CASSFGQESDGYTF. CDR3 in DNA: TGTGCCAGCAGCTTTGGACAGGAATCAGATGGCTACACCTTC.

There are many counts of this clonotype. CDR3 DNA: TGTGCCAGCAGTAAAATTTGGGGGGGGTACGCCGGGGAGCTGTTTTTT. It yields the protein CASSKIWGGYAGELFF. The chain has TRBV21-1 and TRBJ2-2; TRBD1, the D gene given by the table, was not confirmed from the DNA. TRBV21-1 is listed as a pseudogene. This CDR3 comprises 16 residues.

This clonotype appeared many times. The rearrangement joins TRBV20-1 to TRBJ2-3, with D unclear. The CDR3 is made up of 11 amino acids. Per germline, CDR1 DFQATT and CDR2 SNEGSKA (reference sequence). Trimming removed 5 bases at V and 7 bases at J, with 10 bases between. CDR3: CSAPRSHTQYF. The CDR3 DNA sequence: TGCAGTGCTCCCCGGTCGCATACGCAGTATTTT.